These 14 T cell receptor beta chains were all obtained from the same sample, sequenced in a study of identical twins. TCRdb itself ran the 5' RACE reads through MiXCR, one entry per CDR3 protein. This repertoire shows 200,000 to 250,000 distinct CDR3 sequences, roughly 13% found once; its top ten account for more than 3.5%. The data also belong to a second study, concerning yellow fever vaccine responses in identical twins.

The sequencing sample was made of memory (CD45RO+) T cells sorted from blood. These receptors all come from a woman aged 18-29 years in good health.

The V and J genes are TRBV5-1 and TRBJ2-1; 13 bases align to TRBD2. This CDR3 spans 15 amino acids. Trimming at V came to 1 base and at J to 10 bases, leaving 5 bases not matched to a gene. Germline V CDR1 and CDR2: SGHRS, YFSETQ. CDR3 bases: TGCGCCAGCAGCTTGACTAGCGGGGGGGCTGGGGAGCAGTTCTTC. Residues: CASSLTSGGAGEQFF.

CDR3 protein: CAIKERLAGGGPRTDTQYF. CDR3 sequence (DNA): TGTGCCATCAAAGAGAGGCTAGCGGGAGGTGGTCCCCGCACAGATACGCAGTATTTT. This chain uses TRBV10-3 with TRBJ2-3; 11 bases agree with TRBD2. V was clipped by 7 bases and J by 1 base; unmatched bases: 16. This CDR3 has 19 residues. The germline CDR1 and CDR2 sequences are ENHRY and SYGVKD.

The chain combines TRBV14 with TRBJ2-6, with 10 nucleotides matching TRBD2. The germline CDR1 and CDR2 sequences are SGHDN and FVKESK. This CDR3 region has 18 residues. Unmatched junction bases numbered 6, after V lost 4 bases and J lost 0 bases. DNA of the CDR3: TGTGCCAGCAGCCCTCTAGCGGGGGCCACCTCTGGGGCCAACGTCCTGACTTTC. Its protein product is CASSPLAGATSGANVLTF. Full variable domain (rest looked up from reference TRBV14 and TRBJ2-6): EAGVTQFPSHSVIEKGQTVTLRCDPISGHDNLYWYRRVMGKEIKFLLHFVKESKQDESGMPNNRFLAERTGGTYSTLKVQPAELEDSGVYFCASSPLAGATSGANVLTFGAGSRLTVL.

This clonotype was counted at least ten times. V and J are TRBV27 and TRBJ2-7; a weak D match, TRBD2 (6 bases). V dropped 1 base and J dropped 1 base, with 8 bases sitting between them. This CDR3 comprises 14 residues. Per germline, CDR1 MNHEY and CDR2 SMNVEV (reference sequence). In DNA form, the CDR3 reads TGTGCCAGCAGTTTATATGGGGGGTCCTACGAGCAGTACTTC. Its translation: CASSLYGGSYEQYF.

This chain connects TRBV12-3 or TRBV12-4 to TRBJ2-1; TRBD2 matches 15 bases. The CDR3 consists of 19 residues. The junction had 13 bases not matched to a gene; V was cut back by 8 bases and J by 2 bases. The CDR3 reads CASCPGLAGGPKAYNEQFF. The CDR3 DNA follows: TGTGCCAGCTGTCCAGGACTAGCGGGGGGGCCAAAGGCCTACAATGAGCAGTTCTTC.

This clonotype has a count of ten or more. The chain links TRBV16 to TRBJ1-5, with a tentative D call TRBD1 (5 bases). V was pared by 4 bases and J by 6 bases, with 7 bases between. Germline lookup yields CDR1 KGHSY and CDR2 FQNENV. This CDR3 spans 12 amino acids. In DNA, the CDR3 is TGTGCCAGCAGCCCAGGGACTCAGCCCCAGCATTTT. Protein: CASSPGTQPQHF.

Comment on this clonotype: One end of the junction varies from germline; a read error may be responsible. V and J are TRBV5-4 and TRBJ1-2, with 10 positions matching TRBD1. This CDR3 region has 14 residues. Germline V gene data show CDR1 as SGHNT and CDR2 as YYREEE (reference sequence). DNA for the CDR3: TGTGCCAGCAGATTGGACAGGGGGAACTATGGCTACACCTTC. Its protein is CASRLDRGNYGYTF. Supplemented by reference TRBV5-4 and TRBJ1-2, the full variable domain reads ETGVTQSPTHLIKTRGQQVTLRCSSQSGHNTVSWYQQALGQGPQFIFQYYREEENGRGNFPPRFSGLQFPNYSSELNVNALELDDSALYLCASRLDRGNYGYTFGSGTRLTVV.

The chain joins TRBV4-3 to TRBJ2-3; 9 bases agree with TRBD1. V lost 1 base, J lost 6 bases, and 11 bases stayed unmatched. In germline, CDR1 is LGHNA, CDR2 YSLEER. The CDR3 covers 17 residues. The CDR3 loop reads CASSQVLQGAPADTQYF. In DNA form, the CDR3 reads TGCGCCAGCAGCCAAGTCCTACAGGGGGCCCCAGCCGATACGCAGTATTTT.

This clonotype was counted only a few times. The chain recombines TRBV29-1 with TRBJ2-3; D gene ambiguous. Germline CDR1 and CDR2: SQVTM and ANQGSEA. Trimming took 4 bases from V and 2 from J, leaving 4 bases between them. The CDR3 is 11 amino acids. The CDR3 bases are TGCAGCGTTGGGGTCACAGATACGCAGTATTTT. Translation gives CSVGVTDTQYF.

This clonotype was seen a few times. The chain combines TRBV7-2 with TRBJ2-5; 8 bases fit TRBD1. From germline, CDR1 is SGHTA and CDR2 FQGNSA. The CDR3 has 16 amino acids. V trimming: 5 bases; J trimming: 2 bases; junction bases outside the gene matches: 10. The CDR3 nucleotides read TGTGCCAGCAGCCCTCGGACAGGGTGGAATCAAGAGACCCAGTACTTC. Residues: CASSPRTGWNQETQYF.

The chain employs TRBV2 and TRBJ1-5; D unclear. The ends were cut back, 3 bases at V and 1 base at J, with 1 base in the middle. In germline, CDR1 is SNHLY, CDR2 FYNNEI. This CDR3 is 12 amino acids long. CDR3 DNA: TGTGCCAGCAGTGACAGCAATCAGCCCCAGCATTTT. Its protein is CASSDSNQPQHF. Using reference TRBV2 and TRBJ1-5 for the parts outside the CDR3, the full variable domain is EPEVTQTPSHQVTQMGQEVILRCVPISNHLYFYWYRQILGQKVEFLVSFYNNEISEKSEIFDDQFSVERPDGSNFTLKIRSTKLEDSAMYFCASSDSNQPQHFGDGTRLSIL.

This clonotype has a handful of counts. The chain is built from TRBV7-2 and TRBJ2-3; D is unresolved. CDR1 is SGHTA and CDR2 is FQGNSA in the germline V gene. CDR3 length: 10 amino acids. V was cut by 5 bases and J by 9 bases, with 6 bases left in between. Here the CDR3 DNA reads TGTGCCAGCAGCGCAACAACGCAGTATTTT. It is translated as CASSATTQYF.

The chain employs TRBV6-4 and TRBJ2-6, with D uncertain. Looked up from germline, CDR1 is MRHNA and CDR2 is SNTAGT. V was trimmed by 0 bases and J by 0 bases, leaving 9 bases between them. The CDR3 consists of 17 residues. CDR3 sequence reads: CASSDSPGHSGANVLTF. The CDR3 coding sequence is TGTGCCAGCAGTGACTCACCAGGTCACTCTGGGGCCAACGTCCTGACTTTC.

V usage is TRBV7-2 and J usage is TRBJ2-7, with D tentatively TRBD1 (6 bases). CDR3 length: 13 amino acids. The ends were cut back, 5 bases at V and 5 bases at J, with 13 bases in the middle. Germline V CDR1 and CDR2: SGHTA, FQGNSA. CDR3 protein: CASSPAGVNEQYF. In nucleotides, the CDR3 is TGTGCCAGCAGCCCGGCAGGGGTCAACGAGCAGTACTTC. The complete variable domain, with remaining parts taken from reference TRBV7-2 and TRBJ2-7, reads GAGVSQSPSNKVTEKGKDVELRCDPISGHTALYWYRQSLGQGLEFLIYFQGNSAPDKSGLPSDRFSAERTGGSVSTLTIQRTQQEDSAVYLCASSPAGVNEQYFGPGTRLTVT.